The 19 T cell receptor beta chains below all came from one sample that was sequenced in a study of T cell changes during pregnancy in multiple sclerosis. The table came from immunoSEQ multiplex PCR; TCRdb's copy has only in-frame clones and leaves some out. The data show about 80,000 clones, with 92% seen just once and about 2.8% held by the top ten. Sequenced here: peripheral blood, sampled before pregnancy. These receptors all stem from a female donor with multiple sclerosis, enrolled in a pregnancy study.

This clone was counted between two and nine times. This chain connects TRBV7-2 to TRBJ1-2; no definite D call. Germline CDR1 and CDR2: SGHTA and FQGNSA. The CDR3 runs 13 residues. V gave up 1 base and J gave up 4 bases, with 7 bases separating them. CDR3 protein: CASSLVESYGYTF. The CDR3 nucleotides read TGTGCCAGCAGCTTAGTCGAGTCCTATGGCTACACCTTC. Looking up the rest from reference TRBV7-2 and TRBJ1-2 gives the full variable domain: GAGVSQSPSNKVTEKGKDVELRCDPISGHTALYWYRQSLGQGLEFLIYFQGNSAPDKSGLPSDRFSAERTGGSVSTLTIQRTQQEDSAVYLCASSLVESYGYTFGSGTRLTVV.

The chain uses TRBV27 and TRBJ1-5; TRBD1 agrees at 11 bases. The germline V gene encodes CDR1 MNHEY and CDR2 SMNVEV (reference sequence). V was clipped by 6 bases and J by 0 bases; unmatched bases: 10. The CDR3 is 18 amino acids. The CDR3 region has the DNA TGTGCCAGCAGACCCGGGACAGGGGGGGGATATAGCAATCAGCCCCAGCATTTT. Encoded protein: CASRPGTGGGYSNQPQHF.

The chain couples TRBV7-3 to TRBJ2-7; D gene unclear. CDR1 and CDR2 (germline): SGHTA, FQGTGA. This CDR3 spans 15 amino acids. Trimming left V 1 base short and J 5 bases short, with 15 bases between. The CDR3 region has the DNA TGTGCCAGCAGCTTAAGGTCCCTAGTAACTGACGAGCAGTACTTC. As protein: CASSLRSLVTDEQYF.

This chain connects TRBV28 to TRBJ1-3, with 9 bases fitting TRBD1. This CDR3 is 14 amino acids long. V gave up 6 bases and J gave up 9 bases; unmatched junction bases: 9. Germline CDR1 is MDHEN and CDR2 is SYDVKM. Here the CDR3 DNA reads TGTGCCAGCAGCCGGGACAGGGACGAGAGCACCATATATTTT. Its translation: CASSRDRDESTIYF.

J is TRBJ1-1 and V is TRBV13; a possible D gene is TRBD1 (5 bases). Trimming pared 2 bases from V and 1 base from J, leaving 14 bases between. The germline CDR1 and CDR2 sequences are PRHDT and FYEKMQ (reference sequence). The CDR3 is made up of 16 amino acids. The CDR3: CASSLISRVRNTEAFF. Here the CDR3 DNA reads TGTGCCAGCAGCTTAATTAGCAGGGTCCGGAACACTGAAGCTTTCTTT. Complete variable domain (other parts from reference TRBV13 and TRBJ1-1): AAGVIQSPRHLIKEKRETATLKCYPIPRHDTVYWYQQGPGQDPQFLISFYEKMQSDKGSIPDRFSAQQFSDYHSELNMSSLELGDSALYFCASSLISRVRNTEAFFGQGTRLTVV.

This chain joins TRBV2 and TRBJ2-7, with 8 bases lining up with TRBD2. V dropped 1 base and J dropped 4; count of bases not matched to a gene: 6. This CDR3 contains 15 residues. The germline CDR1 and CDR2 sequences are SNHLY and FYNNEI. This chain's CDR3 is CASSEEGTSSYEQYF. The CDR3 DNA sequence: TGTGCCAGCAGTGAAGAGGGGACTAGTAGTTACGAGCAGTACTTC.

V is TRBV28 and J is TRBJ2-7, with no clear D. V was shortened by 3 bases and J by 2 bases, with 11 bases between the two germline ends. Germline assignment: CDR1 MDHEN and CDR2 SYDVKM. The CDR3 loop spans 14 amino acids. CDR3 region: CASSFRISTYEQYF. CDR3 coding DNA: TGTGCCAGCAGTTTTAGGATTAGCACCTACGAGCAGTACTTC. The full variable domain, completed using reference TRBV28 and TRBJ2-7, is DVKVTQSSRYLVKRTGEKVFLECVQDMDHENMFWYRQDPGLGLRLIYFSYDVKMKEKGDIPEGYSVSREKKERFSLILESASTNQTSMYLCASSFRISTYEQYFGPGTRLTVT.

The chain joins TRBV5-8 to TRBJ1-3, with a tentative D call TRBD1 (5 bases). From germline, CDR1 is SGHTS and CDR2 YDEGEE. The CDR3 covers 15 residues. Trimming shortened V by 0 bases and J by 0 bases, and 7 bases separated the two germline ends. CDR3 DNA: TGTGCCAGCAGCTTGGACGGGGGCTCTGGAAACACCATATATTTT. Protein sequence: CASSLDGGSGNTIYF.

In this sample, this clone turned up once. V usage is TRBV27 and J usage is TRBJ2-1; maybe TRBD2 (6 bases). This CDR3 has 15 residues. Germline V gene data show CDR1 as MNHEY and CDR2 as SMNVEV (reference sequence). V lost 3 bases, J lost 6 bases, and 15 bases lay in between. CDR3 in DNA: TGTGCCAGCAGTTTCGGGCGGGACTCTCGCAATGAGCAGTTCTTC. Translated, it gives CASSFGRDSRNEQFF.

In this sample, this clone turned up a few times. V usage is TRBV19 and J usage is TRBJ2-2; 8 bases are a match to TRBD2. V lost 9 bases, J lost 6 bases, and 6 bases stayed unmatched. CDR3 length: 13 residues. CDR1 and CDR2 (germline): LNHDA, SQIVND (reference sequence). The CDR3 sequence: CASGTSLSGELFF. In DNA, the CDR3 is TGTGCCAGCGGGACTAGTCTTTCCGGGGAGCTGTTTTTT. The full variable domain, completed using reference TRBV19 and TRBJ2-2, is DGGITQSPKYLFRKEGQNVTLSCEQNLNHDAMYWYRQDPGQGLRLIYYSQIVNDFQKGDIAEGYSVSREKKESFPLTVTSAQKNPTAFYLCASGTSLSGELFFGEGSRLTVL.

The chain carries TRBV28 and TRBJ2-7; 7 nucleotides match TRBD2. J was trimmed by 1 base and V by 6 bases; bases with no gene match: 12. The length of the CDR3 is 16 residues. Germline-derived CDR1 and CDR2 are MDHEN and SYDVKM. CDR3 DNA sequence: TGTGCCAGCAGCGGCAGAAGCGGGGTTGCGTCCTACGAGCAGTACTTC. Translating gives CASSGRSGVASYEQYF.

The chain has TRBV7-9 and TRBJ1-1, with TRBD1 identical over 7 bases. Germline V lookup: CDR1 SEHNR, CDR2 FQNEAQ (reference sequence). With V trimmed by 7 bases and J by 4 bases, 12 bases remained unmatched. The CDR3 covers 15 residues. CDR3 bases: TGTGCCAGCACCCTCGACGACAGGGTGAGCACTGAAGCTTTCTTT. It translates to CASTLDDRVSTEAFF.

This chain links TRBV20-1 with TRBJ2-3, with D possibly TRBD2 on 5 matching bases. V shed 7 bases and J shed 5 bases, with 10 bases lying between them. This CDR3 spans 11 amino acids. Germline V gene sequence: CDR1 DFQATT, CDR2 SNEGSKA (reference sequence). This chain's CDR3 is CSGLFRDTQYF. CDR3 sequence (DNA): TGCAGTGGACTATTCAGAGATACGCAGTATTTT.

The chain uses TRBV7-9 and TRBJ2-6; TRBD1 matches 7 bases. This CDR3 comprises 15 residues. J lost 4 bases, V lost 6 bases, and 6 bases had no gene match. The germline V gene encodes CDR1 SEHNR and CDR2 FQNEAQ (reference sequence). The CDR3 spells CASSTTGTGANVLTF. The CDR3 DNA sequence: TGTGCCAGCAGTACGACAGGGACCGGGGCCAACGTCCTGACTTTC.

This chain uses TRBV5-1 with TRBJ2-3; TRBD1 is a possible D gene (6 bases). The CDR3 is 15 residues long. Germline loops: CDR1 SGHRS, CDR2 YFSETQ. V was shortened by 1 base and J by 1 base, with 10 bases between the two germline ends. The chain's CDR3 is CASSLWGPGTDTQYF. DNA of the CDR3: TGCGCCAGCAGCTTGTGGGGGCCGGGCACAGATACGCAGTATTTT.

The rearrangement joins TRBV27 to TRBJ2-3; 11 nucleotides match TRBD2. The CDR3 extends over 15 amino acids. V was clipped by 8 bases and J by 3 bases; unmatched bases: 7. Looked up from germline, CDR1 is MNHEY and CDR2 is SMNVEV (reference sequence). The CDR3 DNA reads TGTGCCAGCGATCTAGCGGGAGGATCTACAGATACGCAGTATTTT. This translates into CASDLAGGSTDTQYF.

This chain uses TRBV27 with TRBJ2-1; 7 bases match TRBD2. The CDR3 extends over 12 amino acids. Unmatched junction bases numbered 2, after V lost 0 bases and J lost 12 bases. CDR1 is MNHEY, CDR2 SMNVEV, per germline (reference sequence). The CDR3 spells CASSLSGRGQFF. CDR3 nucleotide sequence: TGTGCCAGCAGTTTATCAGGGAGGGGGCAGTTCTTC.

The chain recombines TRBV5-6 with TRBJ2-7; 8 bases map to TRBD1. V shed 1 base and J 0 bases; nucleotides not matched to a gene: 6. The V gene's germline CDR1 is SGHDT and CDR2 YYEEEE. CDR3 length: 16 residues. This CDR3 is CASSLYWGQDSYEQYF. CDR3 DNA sequence: TGTGCCAGCAGCTTGTATTGGGGACAGGACTCCTACGAGCAGTACTTC.

The rearrangement joins TRBV27 to TRBJ2-6; 7 nucleotides align to TRBD1. V shed 5 bases, J shed 3 bases, and the junction held 13 bases outside the gene matches. This CDR3 has 18 residues. Germline-derived CDR1 and CDR2 are MNHEY and SMNVEV (reference sequence). CDR3 nucleotide sequence: TGTGCCAGCAGTAGAACGGGACAGCTTCTAGATGGGGCCAACGTCCTGACTTTC. Translated, it gives CASSRTGQLLDGANVLTF.